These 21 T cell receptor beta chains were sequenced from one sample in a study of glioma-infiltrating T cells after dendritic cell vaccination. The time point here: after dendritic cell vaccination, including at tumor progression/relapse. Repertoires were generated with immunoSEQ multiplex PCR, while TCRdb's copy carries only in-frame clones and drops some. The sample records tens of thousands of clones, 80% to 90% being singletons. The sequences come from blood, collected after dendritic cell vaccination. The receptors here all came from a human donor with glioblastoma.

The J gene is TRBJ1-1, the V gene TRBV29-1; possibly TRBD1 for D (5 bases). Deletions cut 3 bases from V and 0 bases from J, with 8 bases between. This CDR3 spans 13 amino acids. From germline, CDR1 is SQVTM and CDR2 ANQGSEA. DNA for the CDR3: TGCAGCGTTGAGTCAGGGTTGAACACTGAAGCTTTCTTT. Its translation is CSVESGLNTEAFF.

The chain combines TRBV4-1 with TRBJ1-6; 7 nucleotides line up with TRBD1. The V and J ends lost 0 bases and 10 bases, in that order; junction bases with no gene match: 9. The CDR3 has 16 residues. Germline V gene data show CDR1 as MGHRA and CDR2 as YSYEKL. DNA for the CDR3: TGCGCCAGCAGCCAAGAAAGGGGCAGGGGGAACTCACCCCTCCACTTT. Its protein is CASSQERGRGNSPLHF.

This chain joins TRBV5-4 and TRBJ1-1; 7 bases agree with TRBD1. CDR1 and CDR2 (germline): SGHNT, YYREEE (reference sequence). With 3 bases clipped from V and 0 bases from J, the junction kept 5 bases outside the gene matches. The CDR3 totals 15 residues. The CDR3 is CASSSMTGLNTEAFF. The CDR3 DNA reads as TGTGCCAGCAGCTCTATGACAGGGCTGAACACTGAAGCTTTCTTT.

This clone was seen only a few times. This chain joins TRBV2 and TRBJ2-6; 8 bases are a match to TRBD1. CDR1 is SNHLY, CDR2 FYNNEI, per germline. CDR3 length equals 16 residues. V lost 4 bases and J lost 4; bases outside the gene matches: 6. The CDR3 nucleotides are TGTGCCAGCAGTGCGGACAGGGTGGCCGGGGCCAACGTCCTGACTTTC. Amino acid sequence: CASSADRVAGANVLTF.

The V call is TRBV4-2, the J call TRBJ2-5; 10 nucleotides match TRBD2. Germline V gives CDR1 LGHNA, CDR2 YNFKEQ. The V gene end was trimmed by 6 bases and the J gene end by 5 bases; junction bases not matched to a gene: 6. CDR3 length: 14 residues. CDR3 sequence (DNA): TGTGCCAGCAGGGGGCTAGCGGGAGAGGAGACCCAGTACTTC. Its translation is CASRGLAGEETQYF.

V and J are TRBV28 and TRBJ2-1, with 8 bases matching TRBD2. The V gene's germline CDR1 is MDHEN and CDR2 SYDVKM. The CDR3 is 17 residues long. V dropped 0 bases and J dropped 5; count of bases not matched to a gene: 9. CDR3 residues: CASSLWGAGAGHNEQFF. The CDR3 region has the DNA TGTGCCAGCAGTTTATGGGGAGCGGGAGCTGGTCACAATGAGCAGTTCTTC.

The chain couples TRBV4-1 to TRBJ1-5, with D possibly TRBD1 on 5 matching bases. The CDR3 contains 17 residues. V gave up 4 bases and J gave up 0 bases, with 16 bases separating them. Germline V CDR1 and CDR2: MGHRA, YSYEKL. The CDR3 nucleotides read TGCGCCAGCAGCCTAAGGGGAGGGGCCGATAGCAATCAGCCCCAGCATTTT. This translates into CASSLRGGADSNQPQHF.

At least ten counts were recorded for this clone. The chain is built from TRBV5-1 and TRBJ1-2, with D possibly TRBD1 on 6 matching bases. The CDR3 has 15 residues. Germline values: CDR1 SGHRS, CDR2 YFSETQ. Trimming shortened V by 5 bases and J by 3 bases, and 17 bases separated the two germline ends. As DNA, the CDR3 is TGCGCCAGCAGACGGGGGGGGGCGCAGGACTATGGCTACACCTTC. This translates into CASRRGGAQDYGYTF.

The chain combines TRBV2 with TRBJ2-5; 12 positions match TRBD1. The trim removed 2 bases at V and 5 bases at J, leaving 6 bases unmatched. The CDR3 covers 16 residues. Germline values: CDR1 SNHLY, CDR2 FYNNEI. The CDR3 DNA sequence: TGTGCCAGCAGTGAAATTGGGACAGGGGGCGGGGAGACCCAGTACTTC. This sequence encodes CASSEIGTGGGETQYF.

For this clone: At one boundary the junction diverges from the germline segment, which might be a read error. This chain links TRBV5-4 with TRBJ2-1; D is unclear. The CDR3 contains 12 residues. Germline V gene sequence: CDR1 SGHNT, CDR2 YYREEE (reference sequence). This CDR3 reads CASSLALNEQFF. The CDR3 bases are TGTGCCAGCAGTTTGGCCCTAAATGAGCAGTTCTTC.

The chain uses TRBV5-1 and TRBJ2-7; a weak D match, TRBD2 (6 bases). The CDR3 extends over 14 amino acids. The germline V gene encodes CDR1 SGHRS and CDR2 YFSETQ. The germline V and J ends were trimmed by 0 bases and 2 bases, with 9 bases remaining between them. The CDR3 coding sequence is TGCGCCAGCAGCTTGGCCACGGGAGCCTACGAGCAGTACTTC. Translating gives CASSLATGAYEQYF.

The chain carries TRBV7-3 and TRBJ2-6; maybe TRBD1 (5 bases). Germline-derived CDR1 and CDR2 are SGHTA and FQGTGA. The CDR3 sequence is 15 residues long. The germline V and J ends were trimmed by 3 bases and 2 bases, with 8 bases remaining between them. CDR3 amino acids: CASSFTGPGANVLTF. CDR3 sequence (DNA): TGTGCCAGCAGCTTCACAGGACCTGGGGCCAACGTCCTGACTTTC.

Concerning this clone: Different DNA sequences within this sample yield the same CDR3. The CDR3 DNA reads as TGCGCCAGCAGTTTGCTCGGCGGGAACACTGAAGCTTTCTTT. Amino acid sequence: CASSLLGGNTEAFF. The chain is built from TRBV5-1 and TRBJ1-1; the D is unclear. The CDR3 is 14 amino acids. V was cut by 5 bases and J by 1 base, with 12 bases left in between. Germline V CDR1 and CDR2: SGHRS, YFSETQ.

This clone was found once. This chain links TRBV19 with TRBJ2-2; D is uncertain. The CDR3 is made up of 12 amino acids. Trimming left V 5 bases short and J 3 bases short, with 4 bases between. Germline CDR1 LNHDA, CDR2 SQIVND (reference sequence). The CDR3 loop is CASSPDTGELFF. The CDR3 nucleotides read TGTGCCAGTAGTCCGGACACCGGGGAGCTGTTTTTT. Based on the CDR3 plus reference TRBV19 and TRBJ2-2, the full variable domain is DGGITQSPKYLFRKEGQNVTLSCEQNLNHDAMYWYRQDPGQGLRLIYYSQIVNDFQKGDIAEGYSVSREKKESFPLTVTSAQKNPTAFYLCASSPDTGELFFGEGSRLTVL.

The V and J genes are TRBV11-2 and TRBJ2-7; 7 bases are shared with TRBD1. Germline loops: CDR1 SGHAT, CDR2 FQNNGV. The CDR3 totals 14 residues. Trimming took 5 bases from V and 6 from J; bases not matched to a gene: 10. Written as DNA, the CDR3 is TGTGCCAGCAGCCCATCCCCCGCAGGGGGCGAGCAGTACTTC. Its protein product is CASSPSPAGGEQYF.

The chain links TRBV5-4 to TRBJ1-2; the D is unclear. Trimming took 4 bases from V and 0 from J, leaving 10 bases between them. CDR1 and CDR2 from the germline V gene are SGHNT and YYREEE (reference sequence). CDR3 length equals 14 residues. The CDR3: CASSPPGANYGYTF. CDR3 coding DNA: TGTGCCAGCAGCCCCCCCGGGGCTAACTATGGCTACACCTTC.

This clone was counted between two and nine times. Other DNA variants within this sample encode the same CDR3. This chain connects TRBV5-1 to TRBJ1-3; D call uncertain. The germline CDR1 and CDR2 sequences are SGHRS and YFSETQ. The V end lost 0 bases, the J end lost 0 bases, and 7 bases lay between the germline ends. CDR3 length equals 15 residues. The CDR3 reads CASSLAGDSGNTIYF. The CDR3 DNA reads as TGCGCCAGCAGCTTGGCCGGGGACTCTGGAAACACCATATATTTT.

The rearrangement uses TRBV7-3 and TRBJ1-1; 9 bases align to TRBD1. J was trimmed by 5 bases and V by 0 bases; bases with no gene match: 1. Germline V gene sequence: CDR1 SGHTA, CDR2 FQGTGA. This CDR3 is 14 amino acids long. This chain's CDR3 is CASSLTTGGTEAFF. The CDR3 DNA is TGTGCCAGCAGCTTAACGACAGGGGGGACTGAAGCTTTCTTT.

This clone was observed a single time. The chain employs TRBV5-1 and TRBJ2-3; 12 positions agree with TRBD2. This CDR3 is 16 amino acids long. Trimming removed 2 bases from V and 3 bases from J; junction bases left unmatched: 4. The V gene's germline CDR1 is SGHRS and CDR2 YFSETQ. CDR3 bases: TGCGCCAGCAGCTTCAGACTAGCGGGGGTGACAGATACGCAGTATTTT. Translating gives CASSFRLAGVTDTQYF.

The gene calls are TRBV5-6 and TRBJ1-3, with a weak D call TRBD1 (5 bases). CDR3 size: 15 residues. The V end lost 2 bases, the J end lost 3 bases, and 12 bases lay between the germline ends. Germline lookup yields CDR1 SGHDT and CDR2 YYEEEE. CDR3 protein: CASSLDSLGGNTIYF. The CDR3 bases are TGTGCCAGCAGCTTAGACAGCTTAGGTGGAAACACCATATATTTT.

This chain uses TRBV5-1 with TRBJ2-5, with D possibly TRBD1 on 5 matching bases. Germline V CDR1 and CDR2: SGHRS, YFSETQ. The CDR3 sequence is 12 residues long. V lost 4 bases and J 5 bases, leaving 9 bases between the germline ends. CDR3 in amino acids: CASSPAGETQYF. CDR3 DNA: TGCGCCAGCAGCCCGGCAGGGGAGACCCAGTACTTC.